The TCR beta chain under discussion was sequenced for a study of cytomegalovirus exposure and HLA in healthy donors. Study findings and constraints: The records held CMV serostatus as the only immune exposure information.

PCR involved 60 Vbeta and 13 Jbeta primers. Profiled with immunoSEQ multiplex PCR; TCRdb holds only in-frame clones, not every one. The table has 100,000 to 120,000 clones, 15% seen once. This clone was detected a few times. Its cognate antigen is unknown. Material for sequencing was PBMCs. This sequence originates from a female donor in good health and CMV-seronegative.

CDR3 DNA sequence: TGCAGCGTGGGGACAGGCCAAGAGACCCAGTACTTC. This sequence encodes CSVGTGQETQYF. The chain recombines TRBV29-1 with TRBJ2-5, with 8 bases fitting TRBD1. V shed 6 bases and J 1 base; nucleotides not matched to a gene: 1. The V gene's germline CDR1 is SQVTM and CDR2 ANQGSEA. The CDR3 spans 12 residues.